The sequence of this T cell receptor (beta chain) was determined in a study of early T cells in non-severe SARS-CoV-2 infection. Study-wide context: Unpaired chains resulted from sequencing bulk RNA of unsorted whole blood.

The CDR3 has 13 residues. The germline V and J ends were trimmed by 6 bases and 2 bases, with 10 bases remaining between them. Germline V gene sequence: CDR1 ENHRY, CDR2 SYGVKD. As part of library construction, unique molecular identifiers were attached to individual cDNA molecules. TCRdb fed the 5' RACE reads into MiXCR, producing one record per CDR3 protein. In the table there are around 80,000 distinct CDR3 sequences, roughly 13% of which are singletons. The sample holds many counts of this clonotype. The chain recombines TRBV10-3 with TRBJ1-2; no clear D gene. The clonotype comes from an adult who was a healthcare worker with PCR-confirmed SARS-CoV-2 infection or an uninfected control (not recorded which). The sequencing sample was made of whole blood. DNA for the CDR3: TGTGCCATCAGCCACCAGGTCAACTATGGCTACACCTTC. It specifies CAISHQVNYGYTF.